This record concerns one TCR beta chain sequence. The data derive from a study of T cells in Graves' hyperthyroidism and ophthalmopathy. Amplification of TCR beta CDR3 regions was performed using RNA transcripts as template. The primer set for the first-round RT-PCR of the TCR CDR3 was HTBI. TCRdb itself ran the multiplex PCR reads through MiXCR, one entry per CDR3 protein. The repertoire has 300,000 or so distinct CDR3 sequences, around 20% of them found once; the top ten carry 50%. Germline lookup yields CDR1 MNHEY and CDR2 SVGEGT. Unmatched junction bases numbered 3, after V lost 2 bases and J lost 3 bases. CDR3 size: 15 residues. Patients between 18 and 65 years old had hyperthyroidism, newly diagnosed and lasting under 2 months. It was 8 to 10 ml of fresh peripheral blood that supplied the PBMCs.

The source is a woman between 50 and 59 years old with Graves' hyperthyroidism. The genes are TRBV6-2 or TRBV6-3 and TRBJ2-2, with 7 positions matching TRBD1. The specimen was blood. The CDR3 coding sequence is TGTGCCAGCAGTTACAGGGACAGATACACCGGGGAGCTGTTTTTT. Translated: CASSYRDRYTGELFF.